This T cell receptor (beta chain) was retrieved from a study of neurological immune-mediated disorders. Study outcomes and limitations: One related-CDR3 cluster, which may be a signature, held the repertoires of 18 of 34 multiple sclerosis patients after phylogenetic grouping.

This clonotype occurred many times. Its antigen is not known. One junction end disagrees with the germline gene, perhaps due to a read error. There are 16 residues in the CDR3. Germline-derived CDR1 and CDR2 are SGHRS and YFSETQ. The cDNA was produced through 5'RACE with 10-nucleotide random UMIs. From the 5' RACE reads, TCRdb called clonotypes with MiXCR, one entry per CDR3 protein. The table lists about 66,000 distinct CDR3 sequences, 3% to 4% of them singletons. The material sequenced was PBMCs. The genes are TRBV5-1 and TRBJ2-1, with TRBD1 matching over 7 bases. This sequence originates from a man aged 35-49 years with multiple sclerosis. The CDR3 sequence: CASSLEGTVSNNEQFF. The CDR3 nucleotides read TGCGCCAGCAGCTTGGAAGGGACAGTCTCCAACAATGAGCAGTTCTTC.